These 19 T cell receptor beta chains came from one sample sequenced in a study of CD8+CD57+ T cells in acquired aplastic anemia. CDR3 and TCR beta VDJ profiling relied on genomic DNA as the template. From the reads, TCRdb called clonotypes with MiXCR, one entry per CDR3 protein. The sample yields about 130,000 distinct CDR3 sequences, around two fifths seen once. The material sequenced was sorted CD4+, CD8+, or CD8+CD57+ T cells (not recorded which) from PBMCs. All receptors derive from a human donor in good health, serving as a control.

V and J are TRBV19 and TRBJ2-7; TRBD2 might be the D (5 bases). Germline assignment: CDR1 LNHDA and CDR2 SQIVND (reference sequence). The V end lost 3 bases, the J end lost 0 bases, and 9 bases lay between the germline ends. The CDR3 runs 14 residues. Here the CDR3 DNA reads TGTGCCAGTAGTATTTACAGCGGCTCCTACGAGCAGTACTTC. Residues: CASSIYSGSYEQYF.

There are many counts of this clonotype. The chain employs TRBV12-3 or TRBV12-4 and TRBJ1-1; no clear D. The V end lost 2 bases, the J end lost 3 bases, and 7 bases lay between the germline ends. The CDR3 is 13 amino acids. CDR3 sequence: CASSLLGDTEAFF. DNA for the CDR3: TGTGCCAGCAGTTTATTGGGAGACACTGAAGCTTTCTTT.

The chain recombines TRBV24-1 with TRBJ2-1; D gene unclear. Deletions cut 9 bases from V and 7 bases from J, with 12 bases between. CDR3 size: 12 residues. Germline V gene sequence: CDR1 KGHDR, CDR2 SFDVKD. The DNA for the CDR3 is TGTGCCACCGATCGATCTGGAAATGAGCAGTTCTTC. Translation: CATDRSGNEQFF.

This clonotype was observed at least ten times. The CDR3 nucleotides read TGTGCCAGCAGCTTAGTTCCTAGCGCTCAGAACAATGAGCAGTTCTTC. Residues: CASSLVPSAQNNEQFF. The chain joins TRBV7-9 to TRBJ2-1, with D possibly TRBD2 on 6 matching bases. Germline assignment: CDR1 SEHNR and CDR2 FQNEAQ (reference sequence). The CDR3 contains 16 residues. Trimming pared 1 base from V and 5 bases from J, leaving 15 bases between.

This chain connects TRBV7-8 to TRBJ1-1; maybe TRBD1 (5 bases). CDR1 and CDR2 from the germline V gene are SGHVS and FQNEAQ. CDR3 length: 15 residues. V lost 1 base, J lost 1 base, and 10 bases lay in between. The CDR3 spells CASSLGDVPNTEAFF. The CDR3 DNA sequence: TGTGCCAGCAGCTTAGGGGACGTACCGAACACTGAAGCTTTCTTT.

This clonotype was observed at least ten times. The rearrangement links TRBV18 to TRBJ1-2; a weak D match, TRBD1 (5 bases). Trimming took 4 bases from V and 3 from J, leaving 15 bases between them. The V gene's germline CDR1 is KGHSH and CDR2 LQKENI. CDR3 length equals 15 residues. Here the CDR3 DNA reads TGTGCCAGCTCACGGGGCGGGACGTCAGACTATGGCTACACCTTC. Amino acid sequence: CASSRGGTSDYGYTF.

This clonotype appeared a few times. The V call is TRBV29-1, the J call TRBJ2-3; D ambiguous. Germline lookup yields CDR1 SQVTM and CDR2 ANQGSEA. Trimming took off 6 bases at V and 2 bases at J, with 9 bases between the two ends. The CDR3 is 12 amino acids. The CDR3 sequence is CSVLGSTDTQYF. CDR3 DNA: TGCAGCGTCCTAGGGTCCACAGATACGCAGTATTTT.

There are many counts of this clonotype. J is TRBJ1-2 and V is TRBV20-1, with a possible D match to TRBD1 (5 bases). The CDR3 spans 13 residues. Deletions cut 2 bases from V and 5 bases from J, with 12 bases between. Per the germline V gene, CDR1 is DFQATT and CDR2 is SNEGSKA (reference sequence). CDR3 sequence reads: CSARRGDWYGYTF. CDR3 sequence (DNA): TGCAGTGCTAGACGGGGGGATTGGTATGGCTACACCTTC.

Ten or more counts support this clonotype. The chain carries TRBV19 and TRBJ1-1, with D tentatively TRBD1 (6 bases). The CDR3 spans 16 residues. Germline V gene sequence: CDR1 LNHDA, CDR2 SQIVND (reference sequence). V gave up 6 bases and J gave up 0 bases, with 17 bases separating them. In DNA form, the CDR3 reads TGTGCCAGTAGGATACAAACAGGGTTGGTGAACACTGAAGCTTTCTTT. Amino acids: CASRIQTGLVNTEAFF.

With respect to this clonotype: A read error is possible here, since a much larger clone lies one base away. The V and J genes are TRBV5-1 and TRBJ2-3, with 13 bases that match TRBD2. Germline CDR1 and CDR2: SGHRS and YFSETQ. This CDR3 is built from 18 residues. The CDR3 is CAGSLGLAGRMGTDTQYF. The CDR3 nucleotides are TGCGCCGGCAGCCTGGGACTAGCGGGACGGATGGGCACAGATACGCAGTATTTT.

Comments on this clonotype: This may arise from a read error, as a much more abundant clone is one base away. This rearrangement joins TRBV19 to TRBJ1-2; 8 bases line up with TRBD1. Germline V lookup: CDR1 LNHDA, CDR2 SQIVND (reference sequence). The CDR3 loop spans 12 amino acids. V shed 10 bases and J 8 bases; nucleotides not matched to a gene: 9. The CDR3 bases are TGTGCCAACTCACTACAGGGGGTCGGCTACACCTTC. Translation gives CANSLQGVGYTF.

This clonotype was detected ten times or more. The chain combines TRBV2 with TRBJ1-2, with 8 bases identical to TRBD1. This CDR3 region has 13 residues. Germline trimming cut 10 bases from V and 4 bases from J; bases unmatched to any gene: 8. Germline V gives CDR1 SNHLY, CDR2 FYNNEI. Here the CDR3 DNA reads TGTGCCACCACAGCAGGGGGCGGCTATGGCTACACCTTC. Residues: CATTAGGGYGYTF.

In this sample, this clonotype turned up many times. The CDR3 loop is CSARGWGAGYGYTF. For the CDR3, the DNA is TGCAGTGCTAGAGGGTGGGGGGCGGGCTATGGCTACACCTTC. The chain uses TRBV20-1 and TRBJ1-2, with D possibly TRBD1 on 6 matching bases. Germline lookup yields CDR1 DFQATT and CDR2 SNEGSKA (reference sequence). This CDR3 has 14 residues. Trimming removed 1 base at V and 4 bases at J, with 13 bases between.

The chain has TRBV12-3 or TRBV12-4 and TRBJ1-5; TRBD1 might be the D (5 bases). V gave up 1 base and J gave up 0 bases, with 10 bases separating them. This CDR3 is 16 amino acids long. The CDR3 DNA sequence: TGTGCCAGCAGTTTAGTTGCAGGGAATAGCAATCAGCCCCAGCATTTT. Translation: CASSLVAGNSNQPQHF.

In its sample, this clonotype was seen many times. The chain employs TRBV6-1 and TRBJ2-2; TRBD1 might be the D (6 bases). Germline V gene lookup returns CDR1 MNHNS and CDR2 SASEGT. Between the trimmed V and J ends, which lost 6 bases and 8 bases, there was a span of 13 bases. CDR3 length: 13 amino acids. The CDR3 sequence is CASREQGNGELFF. The CDR3 DNA reads as TGTGCCAGCAGGGAACAGGGCAATGGGGAGCTGTTTTTT.

This clonotype showed up just a few times. The V call is TRBV6-1, the J call TRBJ2-1, with 7 bases fitting TRBD2. CDR1 is MNHNS, CDR2 SASEGT, per germline. J lost 6 bases, V lost 1 base, and 12 bases had no gene match. CDR3 length: 17 amino acids. CDR3 in amino acids: CASSEVPRAGRGNEQFF. CDR3 DNA: TGTGCCAGCAGTGAAGTTCCTCGAGCGGGGAGGGGCAATGAGCAGTTCTTC.

This clonotype was recorded at least ten times. V and J are TRBV20-1 and TRBJ2-7; no clear D gene. Trimming cost V 5 bases and J 3 bases, with 14 bases left between them. The CDR3 has 13 amino acids. Germline V gene lookup returns CDR1 DFQATT and CDR2 SNEGSKA (reference sequence). The DNA of the CDR3 is TGCAGTGCTTCCGACTCGGGCTACTACGAGCAGTACTTC. Translating gives CSASDSGYYEQYF.

In its sample, this clonotype was seen many times. The chain recombines TRBV27 with TRBJ1-1; the match to TRBD1 covers 9 bases. Germline loops: CDR1 MNHEY, CDR2 SMNVEV (reference sequence). CDR3 size: 13 residues. J was trimmed by 1 base and V by 8 bases; bases with no gene match: 2. DNA for the CDR3: TGTGCCAGCGGGGGACAGGGGAACACTGAAGCTTTCTTT. Amino acids: CASGGQGNTEAFF.

This clonotype was counted ten times or more. The rearrangement links TRBV19 to TRBJ1-1; no reliable D call. This CDR3 has 15 amino acids. CDR1 LNHDA and CDR2 SQIVND come from the germline V gene (reference sequence). Trimming shortened V by 5 bases and J by 0 bases, and 13 bases separated the two germline ends. The CDR3 sequence is CASSQGKAMNTEAFF. The CDR3 DNA sequence: TGTGCCAGTAGTCAAGGTAAGGCGATGAACACTGAAGCTTTCTTT.